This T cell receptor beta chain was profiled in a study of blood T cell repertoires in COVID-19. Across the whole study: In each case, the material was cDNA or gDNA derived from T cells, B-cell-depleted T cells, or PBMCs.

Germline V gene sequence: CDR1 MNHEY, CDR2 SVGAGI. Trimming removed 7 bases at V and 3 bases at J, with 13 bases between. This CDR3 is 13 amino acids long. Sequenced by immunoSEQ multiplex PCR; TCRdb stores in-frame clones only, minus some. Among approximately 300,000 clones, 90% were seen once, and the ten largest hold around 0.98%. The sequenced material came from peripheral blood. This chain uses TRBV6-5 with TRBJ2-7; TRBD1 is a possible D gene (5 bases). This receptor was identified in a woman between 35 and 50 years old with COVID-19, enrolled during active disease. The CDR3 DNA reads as TGTGCCAGCAATGTTATGCAGGGCTACGAGCAGTACTTC. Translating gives CASNVMQGYEQYF.